Listed below are T cell receptor beta chains from one sample, sequenced in a study of T cell repertoires in cytomegalovirus infection. TCRdb re-derived calls from the reads in MiXCR, one entry per CDR3 protein. The sample shows roughly 120,000 distinct CDR3 sequences, 25% to 35% of them seen only once. Their antigen targets remain unknown. Here the sequenced sample was CD8+ T cells from cultured PBMCs, taken from culture after CMV antigen stimulation. All receptors come from a human donor in good health (CMV status not recorded). Some clones in this sample may be carry-over from other donors' samples. Each CDR3 is given with its conserved first and last residue. A D gene is named only where the DNA matches it firmly. Expanded clones get a size class; other rows say once, few or many, or leave the size out.

length	V	J	size	D	DNA	CDR3
15	TRBV6-1	TRBJ2-3	many	NA	TGTGCCAGCATCGAGGGGCAGGGGAGTGCGGATACGCAGTATTTT	CASIEGQGSADTQYF
15	TRBV30	TRBJ1-6	NA	TRBD1	TGTGCCTGGAGGGGGGGGACAGCAAAAAGTTCACCCCTCCACTTT	CAWRGGTAKSSPLHF
17	TRBV7-2	TRBJ1-5	many	NA	TGTGCCAGCAGCTTAGCGCTAGGACCGTACTCCAATCAGCCCCAGCATTTT	CASSLALGPYSNQPQHF
13	TRBV19	TRBJ1-2	few	NA	TGTGCCAGTAGATCTCGCGGGGGCTGGGGCTACACCTTC	CASRSRGGWGYTF
14	TRBV6-5	TRBJ2-7	NA	NA	TGTGCCAGCAGCCCCAACGACAGAACCTACGAGCAGTACTTC	CASSPNDRTYEQYF
14	TRBV6-1	TRBJ2-5	NA	NA	TGTGCCAGCAGTGAACTGGTCGGGGCCTGGGCCCAGTACTTC	CASSELVGAWAQYF
16	TRBV20-1	TRBJ2-7	many	NA	TGCAGTGCTAGAGGAGGTGGGACTGCCAGCTCCTACGAGCAGTACTTC	CSARGGGTASSYEQYF
11	TRBV7-9	TRBJ2-1	few	NA	TGTGCCAGCAGCCTACCCAATGAGCAGTTCTTC	CASSLPNEQFF
15	TRBV4-1	TRBJ1-2	NA	TRBD1	TGCGCCAGCAGCCAGAAGGGACAGCTAAACTATGGCTACACCTTC	CASSQKGQLNYGYTF
15	TRBV12-5	TRBJ1-4	few	NA	TGTGCTAGTGGTTTGCTCGTGGGCAGAGTAGAAAAACTGTTTTTT	CASGLLVGRVEKLFF
14	TRBV7-6	TRBJ1-3	NA	NA	TGTGCCAGCAGCTTCGAGTCCTCTGGAAACACCATATATTTT	CASSFESSGNTIYF
12	TRBV6-6	TRBJ2-1	few	NA	TGTGCCAGCAGCGAGGTAATGGATGAGCAGTTCTTC	CASSEVMDEQFF
17	TRBV6-1	TRBJ1-2	NA	NA	TGTGCCAGCAGTGAATTTGAGCTCCTTAACTCTAACTATGGCTACACCTTC	CASSEFELLNSNYGYTF
15	TRBV19	TRBJ1-4	few	NA	TGTGCCAGTAGTATCCTATTTGCAACTAATGAAAAACTGTTTTTT	CASSILFATNEKLFF
16	TRBV6-1	TRBJ2-5	many	NA	TGTGCCAGCAGCCAAGCCGGCCCAGGAAATCAAGAGACCCAGTACTTC	CASSQAGPGNQETQYF
12	TRBV5-5	TRBJ2-7	few	NA	TGTGCCAGCAGCACCAGCTCCTACGAGCAGTACTTC	CASSTSSYEQYF
15	TRBV2	TRBJ1-1	NA	NA	TGTGCCAGCAGTAACCCCAGGGATATAAACACTGAAGCTTTCTTT	CASSNPRDINTEAFF
14	TRBV29-1	TRBJ2-2	NA	TRBD1	TGCAGCGTCGCCGGGACAGGGTACACCGGGGAGCTGTTTTTT	CSVAGTGYTGELFF
12	TRBV4-1	TRBJ1-2	NA	NA	TGCGCCAGCAGCCAATCCCAGGGGCCCCCATTCTTC	CASSQSQGPPFF
14	TRBV11-2	TRBJ1-1	few	NA	TGTGCCAGCAGCTTATTCGGAGCGAACACTGAAGCTTTCTTT	CASSLFGANTEAFF
15	TRBV27	TRBJ2-7	NA	NA	TGTGCCAGCAGTCCCGGCGCCCCGAGAGCCTACGAGCAGTACTTC	CASSPGAPRAYEQYF
14	TRBV6-2/TRBV6-3	TRBJ2-7	NA	NA	TGTGCCAGCAGTTACTCGACGGTGGGGTACGAGCAGTACTTC	CASSYSTVGYEQYF
18	TRBV6-1	TRBJ2-3	many	NA	TGTGCCAGCAGTGAAGCGCTTCTGGGGGGGGCAGCCACAGATACGCAGTATTTT	CASSEALLGGAATDTQYF
15	TRBV7-8	TRBJ1-4	NA	NA	TGTGCCAGCAGCTTAGTATCGGGGTTGAACGAAAAACTGTTTTTT	CASSLVSGLNEKLFF
14	TRBV29-1	TRBJ2-3	NA	TRBD2	TGCAGCGCCCTACCGGGGGGGCTCCCTGATACGCAGTATTTT	CSALPGGLPDTQYF
16	TRBV4-3	TRBJ2-7	NA	TRBD1	TGCGCCAGCAGCCAAGCAATCGGGACAGGGTTTTACGAGCAGTACTTC	CASSQAIGTGFYEQYF
14	TRBV6-5	TRBJ2-7	NA	TRBD1	TGTGCCAGCACACAAAGACAGGGCTCCCTCTTGGAGTACTTC	CASTQRQGSLLEYF
12	TRBV29-1	TRBJ2-7	NA	NA	TGCAGCGTTTCGGGGGGCGGGTTCGAGCAGTACTTC	CSVSGGGFEQYF
16	TRBV11-1	TRBJ2-3	many	NA	TGTGCCAGCAGCTTAAGTCGGGGCGTAGGCACAGATACGCAGTATTTT	CASSLSRGVGTDTQYF
13	TRBV29-1	TRBJ1-2	NA	NA	TGCAGCGTTGAAGGGGGGCGTAACTATGGCTACACCTTC	CSVEGGRNYGYTF
14	TRBV6-1	TRBJ1-1	NA	NA	TGTGCCAGCCAAAGCGGGTGGCGTGACACTGAAGCTTTCTTT	CASQSGWRDTEAFF
17	TRBV7-8	TRBJ1-6	few	NA	TGTGCCAGTCAGTTACATTGGGCTAGCTCCTATAATTCACCCCTCCACTTT	CASQLHWASSYNSPLHF
16	TRBV3-1	TRBJ2-7	NA	NA	TGTGCCAGCAGCCAATATGCAGGCCAAACCTCCTACGAGCAGTACTTC	CASSQYAGQTSYEQYF
15	TRBV20-1	TRBJ1-5	NA	NA	TGCAGTGCTAGAGAAGGGACCTATAGCAATCAGCCCCAGCATTTT	CSAREGTYSNQPQHF
14	TRBV6-1	TRBJ1-1	NA	NA	TGTGCCAGCAAAACTACGGGAGTGGATACTGAAGCTTTCTTT	CASKTTGVDTEAFF
21	TRBV7-8	TRBJ2-5	NA	NA	TGTGCCAGCAGCCCACCAGAATTCAGATCACGGCAGGGTCGGGGCCAAGAGACCCAGTACTTC	CASSPPEFRSRQGRGQETQYF
16	TRBV5-6	TRBJ2-4	few	TRBD2	TGTGCCAGCAGCCTGGGGACTACCCTAGCCAAAAACATTCAGTACTTC	CASSLGTTLAKNIQYF
17	TRBV28	TRBJ1-6	few	NA	TGTGCCAGCAGTTTAGGCAGCCTGGACAGCGATAATTCACCCCTCCACTTT	CASSLGSLDSDNSPLHF
14	TRBV7-2	TRBJ2-2	few	NA	TGTGCCAGCAGCTTAGGACTCCCGCCCCGGGAGCTGTTTTTT	CASSLGLPPRELFF
15	TRBV6-6	TRBJ2-2	NA	NA	TGTGCCAGCAGTTACTCCTCTGAGGGACTGCAGCGACTGTTTTTT	CASSYSSEGLQRLFF
13	TRBV27	TRBJ2-1	few	TRBD1	TGTGCCAGCAGTGTCAGGGGGCGACGTGAGCAGTTCTTC	CASSVRGRREQFF
17	TRBV5-5	TRBJ2-2	NA	TRBD1	TGTGCCAGCAGCGCCGCCCTATCCGGGACAGGCACCGGGGAGCTGTTTTTT	CASSAALSGTGTGELFF
16	TRBV27	TRBJ2-3	NA	TRBD2	TGTGCCAGCAGTTTGACGGGGGGGCCTATGATAGATACGCAGTATTTT	CASSLTGGPMIDTQYF
14	TRBV6-6	TRBJ1-5	NA	NA	TGTGCCAGCAGTTACAGTAGCCCGAATCAGCCCCAGCATTTT	CASSYSSPNQPQHF
13	TRBV5-6	TRBJ1-1	few	NA	TGTGCCAGCAGAGACGTTATGAACACTGAAGCTTTCTTT	CASRDVMNTEAFF
14	TRBV20-1	TRBJ2-7	NA	NA	TGCAGTGCTAGAGATTCGGGGCTCGCCTACGAGCAGTACTTC	CSARDSGLAYEQYF
15	TRBV4-1	TRBJ1-4	NA	TRBD1	TGCGCCAGCAGCCCCACAGGGGGCGGGCTCGAAAAACTGTTTTTT	CASSPTGGGLEKLFF
15	TRBV6-1	TRBJ2-4	NA	TRBD1	TGTGCCAGTACCCCCCGCGCAGGGGGAAAAAACATTCAGTACTTC	CASTPRAGGKNIQYF
14	TRBV27	TRBJ2-1	NA	NA	TGTGCCACCAGGGAGCCTCACAGTAGGGATGAGCAGTTCTTC	CATREPHSRDEQFF
13	TRBV20-1	TRBJ1-1	NA	NA	TGCAGTGCCTGGGGAACAGGGACAACAGAAGCTTTCTTT	CSAWGTGTTEAFF
13	TRBV7-6	TRBJ2-5	NA	TRBD1	TGTGCCAGTGGTACAGGGGTGGGCGAGACCCAGTACTTC	CASGTGVGETQYF
14	TRBV19	TRBJ1-5	NA	NA	TGTGCCAGTAGTACCCGGGAGACCCATCAGCCCCAGCATTTT	CASSTRETHQPQHF
17	TRBV4-1	TRBJ2-3	NA	TRBD2	TGCGCCAGCAGCGAGCGGACTAGCGGGGGGAGGGCAGATACGCAGTATTTT	CASSERTSGGRADTQYF